These T cell receptor beta chains were read from a single sample in a study of shared clonotypes between healthy human individuals. Clones were read by immunoSEQ multiplex PCR, and TCRdb kept only the in-frame ones, dropping some. Among about 710,000 clones listed, roughly 72% were seen once. The sequenced sample consisted of memory CD4+ T cells sorted from blood. Receptor source: a woman in her thirties in good health. Each CDR3 is given with its conserved first and last residue. D genes are given only for firm matches. The size of a clone is reported for some rows only, either as once, few or many, or as a class for expanded clones.

D: .; size: .; J: TRBJ2-3; V: TRBV7-9; DNA: TGTGCCAGCAGCGCGACTACTAGCACAGATACGCAGTATTTT; CDR3: CASSATTSTDTQYF
D: .; size: many; J: TRBJ2-5; V: TRBV27; DNA: TGTGCCAGCAGTTTAAGTCACCAACAAGAGACCCAGTACTTC; CDR3: CASSLSHQQETQYF
D: .; size: .; J: TRBJ1-2; V: TRBV19; DNA: TGTGCCAGTAGTATCGGGGGTAACTATGGCTACACCTTC; CDR3: CASSIGGNYGYTF
D: TRBD1; size: .; J: TRBJ1-3; V: TRBV7-2; DNA: TGTGCCAGCAGCCCTACCGGGACAGGCGGAAACACCATATATTTT; CDR3: CASSPTGTGGNTIYF
D: .; size: .; J: TRBJ2-1; V: TRBV6-5; DNA: TGTGCCAGCAGTCCCACAGGGAGCTCCTACAATGAGCAGTTCTTC; CDR3: CASSPTGSSYNEQFF
D: .; size: .; J: TRBJ2-5; V: TRBV6-7; DNA: TGTGCCAGCAGTTACCAGTTCGAGGAGACCCAGTACTTC; CDR3: CASSYQFEETQYF
D: TRBD2; size: .; J: TRBJ2-7; V: TRBV28; DNA: TGTGCCAGCAGTTTTTTGTCTGCGGGAGGGCCGAGAGAGCAGTACTTC; CDR3: CASSFLSAGGPREQYF
D: .; size: .; J: TRBJ1-2; V: TRBV5-1; DNA: TGCGCCAGCACCTCCCAGGGTTATGGCTACACCTTC; CDR3: CASTSQGYGYTF
D: .; size: .; J: TRBJ2-1; V: TRBV4-1; DNA: TGCGCCAGCAGCCACGGAACGGTAAGCTCCTACAATGAGCAGTTCTTC; CDR3: CASSHGTVSSYNEQFF
D: .; size: .; J: TRBJ2-7; V: TRBV27; DNA: TGTGCCAGCAAGAGCCCAGGGATCTCCTACGAGCAGTACTTC; CDR3: CASKSPGISYEQYF
D: .; size: .; J: TRBJ1-1; V: TRBV6-1; DNA: TGTGCCAGCAGTGAAGCGATGGGGAACACTGAAGCTTTCTTT; CDR3: CASSEAMGNTEAFF
D: TRBD1; size: .; J: TRBJ2-6; V: TRBV5-4; DNA: TGTGCCAGCAGCTTGGGGGGACAGGTCAACTCTGGGGCCAACGTCCTGACTTTC; CDR3: CASSLGGQVNSGANVLTF
D: .; size: .; J: TRBJ1-1; V: TRBV5-5; DNA: TGTGCCAGCAGCTCTTTGAGGACAGTACAACAAGCTTTCTTT; CDR3: CASSSLRTVQQAFF
D: .; size: .; J: TRBJ1-1; V: TRBV6-5; DNA: TGTGCCAGCAGTGAATTCGGGGCTTTCTTT; CDR3: CASSEFGAFF
D: .; size: .; J: TRBJ2-7; V: TRBV7-9; DNA: TGTGCCAGCCGCCCCCAGGGCGACACCTACGAGCAGTACTTC; CDR3: CASRPQGDTYEQYF
D: .; size: .; J: TRBJ2-3; V: TRBV10-3; DNA: TGTGCCATCAGTGAGCGGGCAGACGGCACAGATACGCAGTATTTT; CDR3: CAISERADGTDTQYF
D: .; size: .; J: TRBJ2-7; V: TRBV30; DNA: TGTGCCTGGGGAAAGACCTTCTACGAGCAGTACTTC; CDR3: CAWGKTFYEQYF
D: .; size: .; J: TRBJ1-2; V: TRBV18; DNA: TGTGCCAGCACCCATTCCTCACGCGACGGAGCTAACTATGGCTACACCTTC; CDR3: CASTHSSRDGANYGYTF
D: .; size: .; J: TRBJ1-2; V: TRBV11-2; DNA: TGTGCCAGCAGCTTAGTTTCGGGACGGAACTACACCTTC; CDR3: CASSLVSGRNYTF
D: TRBD1; size: .; J: TRBJ2-1; V: TRBV5-8; DNA: TGTGCCAGCAGCTTACCAACAGGGGGCCTCTACAATGAGCAGTTCTTC; CDR3: CASSLPTGGLYNEQFF
D: .; size: .; J: TRBJ1-2; V: TRBV7-6; DNA: TGTGCCAGCAGCACGCGTGAGGGCTACACCTTC; CDR3: CASSTREGYTF
D: TRBD2; size: .; J: TRBJ2-5; V: TRBV7-3; DNA: TGTGCCAGCAGCAAGAGCGGGAGGGGAGAGACCCAGTACTTC; CDR3: CASSKSGRGETQYF
D: .; size: once; J: TRBJ2-5; V: TRBV7-7; DNA: TGTGCCAGCAGCCCCTCTATGGTGGGAGGGGGAATGGAGACCCAGTACTTC; CDR3: CASSPSMVGGGMETQYF
D: TRBD1; size: .; J: TRBJ2-7; V: TRBV4-1; DNA: TGCGCCAGCAGCCAAGATCCGGGACAGGGCTACGAGCAGTACTTC; CDR3: CASSQDPGQGYEQYF
D: TRBD2; size: .; J: TRBJ2-2; V: TRBV10-2; DNA: TGCGCCAGCAGTGAGAAGCAGAGCGGGGAGCGGGGCGGGGAGCTGTTTTTT; CDR3: CASSEKQSGERGGELFF
D: TRBD2; size: .; J: TRBJ2-4; V: TRBV11-2; DNA: TGTGCCAGCAGCCCCCGTACGGGGGGAAGAAACATTCAGTACTTC; CDR3: CASSPRTGGRNIQYF
D: .; size: .; J: TRBJ2-7; V: TRBV15; DNA: TGTGCCACCAGCAGAACCCGGGACGCGCCACTCTACGAGCAGTACTTC; CDR3: CATSRTRDAPLYEQYF
D: .; size: once; J: TRBJ2-4; V: TRBV7-9; DNA: TGTGCCAGCAGCTCACCCCGCCCGTTTGCCAAAAACATTCAGTACTTC; CDR3: CASSSPRPFAKNIQYF
D: .; size: few; J: TRBJ2-7; V: TRBV7-2; DNA: TGTGCCAGCAGCTGGCAGGGTGGGGACTACGAGCAGTACTTC; CDR3: CASSWQGGDYEQYF
D: .; size: many; J: TRBJ1-3; V: TRBV7-2; DNA: TGTGCCAGCAGCTTAGATGTCCGGACAAATGATTTT; CDR3: CASSLDVRTNDF
D: .; size: .; J: TRBJ2-3; V: TRBV7-2; DNA: TGTGCCAGCAGCTTTGGGGGAGGTACAGATACGCAGTATTTT; CDR3: CASSFGGGTDTQYF